The next 27 T cell receptor beta chains were all read from a single sample in a study of OX40 agonist ivuxolimab in advanced cancers. Data came from immunoSEQ multiplex PCR; TCRdb stores just in-frame clones and leaves some out. The sample has 55,000 to 70,000 clones; over 70% are singletons. The source was CD4+ or CD8+ T cells sorted from blood, collected in a trial of the OX40 agonist ivuxolimab. These receptors all come from an adult with an advanced solid tumor such as melanoma, head and neck, liver or kidney cancer.

This sequence joins TRBV18 and TRBJ1-2; D uncertain. Germline CDR1 and CDR2: KGHSH and LQKENI. The V and J ends lost 1 base and 6 bases respectively, with 15 bases between them. CDR3 size: 15 residues. In DNA, the CDR3 is TGTGCCAGCTCACCACTTTCGGCTCCCGGGGATGGCTACACCTTC. As protein: CASSPLSAPGDGYTF.

The chain links TRBV7-8 to TRBJ1-6; D is unclear. The CDR3 is 16 residues long. Trimming pared 1 base from V and 6 bases from J, leaving 13 bases between. CDR1 and CDR2 (germline): SGHVS, FQNEAQ. This CDR3 is CASSLGTRSLNSPLHF. The CDR3 DNA follows: TGTGCCAGCAGCTTAGGTACCCGGTCCCTTAATTCACCCCTCCACTTT.

This clone was recorded at least ten times. The chain couples TRBV5-4 to TRBJ1-1; D not resolved. The CDR3 spans 15 residues. V lost 0 bases and J lost 0, with 9 bases in between. In germline, CDR1 is SGHNT, CDR2 YYREEE (reference sequence). CDR3 sequence (DNA): TGTGCCAGCAGCTTGGGGACGGAAGTGAACACTGAAGCTTTCTTT. Translation: CASSLGTEVNTEAFF. The full variable domain, in which reference TRBV5-4 and TRBJ1-1 provide the parts outside the CDR3, is ETGVTQSPTHLIKTRGQQVTLRCSSQSGHNTVSWYQQALGQGPQFIFQYYREEENGRGNFPPRFSGLQFPNYSSELNVNALELDDSALYLCASSLGTEVNTEAFFGQGTRLTVV.

The chain joins TRBV5-1 to TRBJ2-3, with no clear D. There are 11 residues in the CDR3. The germline CDR1 and CDR2 sequences are SGHRS and YFSETQ. Trimming pared 0 bases from V and 8 bases from J, leaving 4 bases between. CDR3 in DNA: TGCGCCAGCAGCTTGGAGGGTACGCAGTATTTT. As protein: CASSLEGTQYF.

The chain recombines TRBV19 with TRBJ1-5; D call uncertain. CDR1 LNHDA and CDR2 SQIVND come from the germline V gene (reference sequence). V gave up 4 bases and J gave up 8 bases, with 12 bases separating them. The CDR3 is made up of 13 amino acids. This CDR3 is CASSTDLRKPQHF. Here the CDR3 DNA reads TGTGCCAGTAGTACTGATCTCAGAAAGCCCCAGCATTTT.

The chain couples TRBV5-6 to TRBJ2-7; D perhaps matches TRBD2 (7 bases). Between the trimmed V and J ends, which lost 4 bases and 4 bases, there was a span of 18 bases. The CDR3 totals 15 residues. Germline V lookup: CDR1 SGHDT, CDR2 YYEEEE. Here the CDR3 DNA reads TGTGCCAGCAGCCGGGGCCGGGGGGCCGGGTACGAGCAGTACTTC. Protein product: CASSRGRGAGYEQYF.

This chain joins TRBV5-6 and TRBJ1-2; D perhaps matches TRBD1 (5 bases). V gave up 2 bases and J gave up 3 bases, with 11 bases separating them. This CDR3 is 14 amino acids long. Per the germline V gene, CDR1 is SGHDT and CDR2 is YYEEEE. The DNA for the CDR3 is TGTGCCAGCAGCTTCACAGGAAGTGACTATGGCTACACCTTC. It yields the protein CASSFTGSDYGYTF.

This chain connects TRBV7-2 to TRBJ2-5, with 7 bases fitting TRBD2. The germline CDR1 and CDR2 sequences are SGHTA and FQGNSA. This CDR3 region has 15 residues. V lost 1 base, J lost 4 bases, and 6 bases stayed unmatched. The CDR3 sequence is CASSLVWTSRETQYF. In DNA form, the CDR3 reads TGTGCCAGCAGCTTAGTGTGGACTAGTCGAGAGACCCAGTACTTC.

The chain links TRBV5-1 to TRBJ2-5, with D maybe TRBD1 (5 bases). The CDR3 length is 15 residues. Germline V gene lookup returns CDR1 SGHRS and CDR2 YFSETQ. Deletions cut 4 bases from V and 5 bases from J, with 18 bases between. The CDR3 loop is CASSDPGGHRETQYF. CDR3 nucleotide sequence: TGCGCCAGCAGCGATCCGGGCGGACATAGGGAGACCCAGTACTTC.

J is TRBJ2-2 and V is TRBV18; D is unclear. This CDR3 spans 15 amino acids. Trimming pared 1 base from V and 6 bases from J, leaving 12 bases between. Germline CDR1 and CDR2: KGHSH and LQKENI. The DNA for the CDR3 is TGTGCCAGCTCACCACGGGGAAGTGACCCCGGGGAGCTGTTTTTT. It encodes CASSPRGSDPGELFF.

The chain combines TRBV6-5 with TRBJ2-3; 9 nucleotides align to TRBD1. The trim removed 6 bases at V and 4 bases at J, leaving 8 bases unmatched. CDR3 length equals 15 residues. Germline V gene lookup returns CDR1 MNHEY and CDR2 SVGAGI. This CDR3 is CASRRTGGRADTQYF. DNA for the CDR3: TGTGCCAGCAGACGAACAGGGGGCAGAGCAGATACGCAGTATTTT.

The chain recombines TRBV19 with TRBJ2-7; possible D gene TRBD1, 5 bases. Germline V gene sequence: CDR1 LNHDA, CDR2 SQIVND (reference sequence). Trimming stripped 3 bases from V and 5 bases from J, with 11 bases between. The CDR3 is 13 residues long. This CDR3 is CASSINRLNEQYF. For the CDR3, the DNA is TGTGCCAGTAGTATTAACAGGTTAAACGAGCAGTACTTC.

The CDR3 DNA is TGTGCCAGCAGGTGGACAGGGAGCGCAGCGGGGGCGGAGACCCAGTACTTC. It specifies CASRWTGSAAGAETQYF. This chain uses TRBV2 with TRBJ2-5, with D perhaps being TRBD1 or TRBD2 (8 bases each). CDR3 size: 17 residues. Germline V gene data show CDR1 as SNHLY and CDR2 as FYNNEI. The V end lost 6 bases, the J end lost 5 bases, and 25 bases lay between the germline ends.

J is TRBJ2-3 and V is TRBV5-4; 10 bases align to TRBD2. Germline values: CDR1 SGHNT, CDR2 YYREEE (reference sequence). After removal of 3 bases from V and 1 base from J, the junction contained 5 bases not matched to a gene. The CDR3 consists of 16 residues. DNA of the CDR3: TGTGCCAGCAGCTCGGGACTAGCGAGGGGCACAGATACGCAGTATTTT. Protein product: CASSSGLARGTDTQYF.

With respect to this clone: Other DNA sequences in the same sample also yield this CDR3. The gene calls are TRBV2 and TRBJ1-1; the match to TRBD1 covers 7 bases. Germline V gene data show CDR1 as SNHLY and CDR2 as FYNNEI. CDR3 length equals 13 residues. With V trimmed by 5 bases and J by 1 base, 1 base remained unmatched. The CDR3: CASSQGENTEAFF. Here the CDR3 DNA reads TGTGCCAGCAGTCAGGGGGAGAACACTGAAGCTTTCTTT.

The gene calls are TRBV29-1 and TRBJ2-6; D tentatively reads TRBD1 or TRBD2 (6 bases each). There are 15 residues in the CDR3. The germline V and J ends were trimmed by 2 bases and 3 bases, with 11 bases remaining between them. Germline V lookup: CDR1 SQVTM, CDR2 ANQGSEA. DNA of the CDR3: TGCAGCGTTGAATCGGGGGCGGTTGGGGCCAACGTCCTGACTTTC. Its protein is CSVESGAVGANVLTF. The full variable domain, in which reference TRBV29-1 and TRBJ2-6 provide the parts outside the CDR3, is SAVISQKPSRDICQRGTSLTIQCQVDSQVTMMFWYRQQPGQSLTLIATANQGSEATYESGFVIDKFPISRPNLTFSTLTVSNMSPEDSSIYLCSVESGAVGANVLTFGAGSRLTVL.

V usage is TRBV6-5 and J usage is TRBJ2-3, with 8 bases that match TRBD2. J gave up 7 bases and V 6 bases, and 9 bases lay outside the gene matches. Germline loops: CDR1 MNHEY, CDR2 SVGAGI. This CDR3 has 14 amino acids. The CDR3, as DNA: TGTGCCAGCAGCATCGGGGGGGGACGCAATACGCAGTATTTT. Translated: CASSIGGGRNTQYF.

The V and J genes are TRBV14 and TRBJ2-7; 7 bases are shared with TRBD2. This CDR3 is 14 amino acids long. The V and J ends lost 1 base and 2 bases, in that order; junction bases with no gene match: 2. Germline CDR1 and CDR2: SGHDN and FVKESK. CDR3 sequence reads: CASSQAGGTYEQYF. For the CDR3, the DNA is TGTGCCAGCAGCCAAGCGGGGGGAACCTACGAGCAGTACTTC.

This sequence joins TRBV29-1 and TRBJ2-3, with 10 nucleotides matching TRBD2. From germline, CDR1 is SQVTM and CDR2 ANQGSEA. Trimming removed 6 bases from V and 6 bases from J; junction bases left unmatched: 12. CDR3 size: 15 residues. The CDR3 coding sequence is TGCAGCGTCCTTCCGACTAGCGGGCCAGGGGATACGCAGTATTTT. Its translation: CSVLPTSGPGDTQYF.

As for this clone: An end of the junction does not agree with germline; a read error may underlie this. The V call is TRBV7-9, the J call TRBJ2-7; TRBD1 matches at 8 bases. This CDR3 is built from 15 residues. Per germline, CDR1 SEHNR and CDR2 FQNEAQ (reference sequence). CDR3 sequence (DNA): TGCGCCAGCAGCCAAGAGACAGGGGCAAGCCACGAGCAGTACTTC. Translated: CASSQETGASHEQYF. The full variable domain, its missing parts supplied by reference TRBV7-9 and TRBJ2-7, is DTGVSQNPRHKITKRGQNVTFRCDPISEHNRLYWYRQTLGQGPEFLTYFQNEAQLEKSRLLSDRFSAERPKGSFSTLEIQRTEQGDSAMYLCASSQETGASHEQYFGPGTRLTVT.

This chain links TRBV19 with TRBJ1-2; 9 bases fit TRBD1. This CDR3 region has 15 residues. Germline V gene sequence: CDR1 LNHDA, CDR2 SQIVND (reference sequence). V shed 5 bases and J 5 bases; nucleotides not matched to a gene: 9. The CDR3 loop reads CASSPSGTGRYGYTF. CDR3 in DNA: TGTGCCAGTAGTCCCTCCGGGACAGGGCGTTATGGCTACACCTTC.

In this sample, this clone turned up a few times. J is TRBJ1-4 and V is TRBV11-2; 7 bases fit TRBD1. The CDR3 has 15 residues. With V trimmed by 3 bases and J by 8 bases, 9 bases remained unmatched. From germline, CDR1 is SGHAT and CDR2 FQNNGV. CDR3 in amino acids: CASSFDGTATEKLFF. The CDR3 DNA reads TGTGCCAGCAGCTTCGACGGGACAGCTACAGAAAAACTGTTTTTT.

The chain employs TRBV2 and TRBJ2-3; 15 nucleotides line up with TRBD2. This CDR3 has 19 amino acids. Germline assignment: CDR1 SNHLY and CDR2 FYNNEI. With V trimmed by 6 bases and J by 0 bases, 10 bases remained unmatched. This chain's CDR3 is CASRSRTSGGGHSTDTQYF. For the CDR3, the DNA is TGTGCCAGCAGGAGCAGGACTAGCGGGGGGGGACATAGCACAGATACGCAGTATTTT.

This chain uses TRBV6-6 with TRBJ1-5, with D maybe TRBD1 (5 bases). Trimming took off 5 bases at V and 0 bases at J, with 8 bases between the two ends. The V gene's germline CDR1 is MNHNY and CDR2 SVGAGI (reference sequence). The CDR3 is 14 amino acids. CDR3 protein: CASSQTASNQPQHF. The CDR3 bases are TGTGCCAGCAGTCAGACAGCTAGCAATCAGCCCCAGCATTTT.

J is TRBJ1-3 and V is TRBV19; D gene uncertain. Germline V lookup: CDR1 LNHDA, CDR2 SQIVND (reference sequence). This CDR3 spans 15 amino acids. V was clipped by 3 bases and J by 0 bases, with 9 bases between them. CDR3 in amino acids: CASSIGSRSGNTIYF. In DNA form, the CDR3 reads TGTGCCAGTAGTATTGGGAGCCGCTCTGGAAACACCATATATTTT.

The genes are TRBV30 and TRBJ2-3, with D hard to call. The CDR3 totals 12 residues. The V end was cut by 8 bases, the J end by 6 bases, with 15 bases between. Germline V gene lookup returns CDR1 GTSNPN and CDR2 SVGIG (reference sequence). The CDR3 sequence: CAGGEVSDTQYF. CDR3 bases: TGTGCCGGCGGAGAGGTCTCCGATACGCAGTATTTT.

Here the CDR3 reads CASSWGQRRPNTEAFF. CDR3 DNA: TGTGCCAGCAGCTGGGGACAGCGACGCCCGAACACTGAAGCTTTCTTT. The chain combines TRBV5-4 with TRBJ1-1, with 7 bases aligning to TRBD1. The CDR3 spans 16 residues. V was pared by 3 bases and J by 1 base, with 9 bases of the junction left unmatched. The germline V gene has CDR1 SGHNT and CDR2 YYREEE (reference sequence).